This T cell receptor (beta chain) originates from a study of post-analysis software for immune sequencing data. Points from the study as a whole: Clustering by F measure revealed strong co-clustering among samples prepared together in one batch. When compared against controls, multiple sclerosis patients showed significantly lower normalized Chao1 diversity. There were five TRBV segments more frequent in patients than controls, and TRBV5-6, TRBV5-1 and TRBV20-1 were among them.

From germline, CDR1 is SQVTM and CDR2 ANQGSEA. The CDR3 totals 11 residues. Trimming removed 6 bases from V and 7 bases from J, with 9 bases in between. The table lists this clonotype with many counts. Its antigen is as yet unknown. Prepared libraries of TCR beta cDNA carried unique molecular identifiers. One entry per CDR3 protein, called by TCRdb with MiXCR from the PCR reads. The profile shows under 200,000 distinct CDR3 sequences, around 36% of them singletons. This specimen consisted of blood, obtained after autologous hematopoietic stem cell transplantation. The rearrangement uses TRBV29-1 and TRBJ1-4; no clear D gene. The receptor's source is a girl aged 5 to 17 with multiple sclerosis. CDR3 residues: CSVGFGEKLFF. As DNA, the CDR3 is TGCAGCGTCGGATTTGGTGAAAAACTGTTTTTT.